This T cell receptor beta chain was observed in a study of blood T cell repertoires in COVID-19. Across the study: Researchers got acute and convalescent COVID-19 samples from the United States, Italy and Spain. T cells, B-cell-depleted T cells, or PBMCs provided the cDNA or gDNA that served as material.

The CDR3 loop spans 15 amino acids. Germline V gene sequence: CDR1 LGHDT, CDR2 YNNKEL (reference sequence). V lost 7 bases to trimming and J lost 5 bases, with 19 bases between them. In the authors' methods: Counts of nucleated cells, estimated from reference gene primer amplification, were obtained. Measured with immunoSEQ multiplex PCR; TCRdb has only the in-frame clones, and not every one. The DNA gave D and trimming, while V, J and clone size come from that table. The sample has some 130,000 clones; approximately 84% are singletons. The specimen was peripheral blood. The TCR originated in a man aged 60 to 69 with acute or convalescent COVID-19. This chain connects TRBV3-1 (or the pseudogene TRBV3-2) to TRBJ2-3; a weak D match, TRBD2 (6 bases). The CDR3 sequence is CASTGTRGGRDTQYF. The CDR3 bases are TGTGCCAGCACCGGGACTCGAGGCGGTCGAGATACGCAGTATTTT.